This entry lists 28 T cell receptor beta chains sequenced from one sample in a study of blood T cell repertoires in COVID-19. TCRdb's table, derived via immunoSEQ multiplex PCR, lists solely in-frame clones and lacks some. Counted here are 100,000 to 150,000 clones, roughly 80% occurring once; the ten biggest clones make up roughly 17%. What was sequenced was peripheral blood. The source is a woman aged 50 to 60 with acute or convalescent COVID-19.

The rearrangement joins TRBV24-1 to TRBJ2-3; the D is unclear. The germline V and J ends were trimmed by 3 bases and 6 bases, with 12 bases remaining between them. Germline-derived CDR1 and CDR2 are KGHDR and SFDVKD. This CDR3 has 14 amino acids. The DNA for the CDR3 is TGTGCCACCAGTGATCCCTTCAAAGAGGATACGCAGTATTTT. Translation: CATSDPFKEDTQYF.

This chain uses TRBV6-6 with TRBJ2-1; no firm D call. The CDR3 has 13 amino acids. The V end lost 10 bases, the J end lost 0 bases, and 10 bases lay between the germline ends. Per the germline V gene, CDR1 is MNHNY and CDR2 is SVGAGI (reference sequence). The CDR3 nucleotides are TGTGCCACGACTTCCAGCTCCTACAATGAGCAGTTCTTC. Translating gives CATTSSSYNEQFF.

Only one count was recorded for this clone. The rearrangement uses TRBV5-4 and TRBJ1-3; 7 nucleotides line up with TRBD1. Trimming removed 5 bases from V and 0 bases from J; junction bases left unmatched: 5. The CDR3 length is 15 residues. Germline assignment: CDR1 SGHNT and CDR2 YYREEE (reference sequence). CDR3 amino acids: CASSRDRGSGNTIYF. The CDR3 DNA reads as TGTGCCAGCAGTCGGGACAGAGGCTCTGGAAACACCATATATTTT.

V gene TRBV7-9 combines with J gene TRBJ2-2; TRBD2 matches 11 bases. The V segment lost 6 bases and the J segment 7 bases; nucleotides outside the gene matches: 4. Per germline, CDR1 SEHNR and CDR2 FQNEAQ (reference sequence). The length of the CDR3 is 14 residues. The CDR3 region is CASRLAGASGELFF. The CDR3 region has the DNA TGTGCCAGCAGACTAGCGGGGGCCAGCGGGGAGCTGTTTTTT. The full variable domain, with the rest looked up from reference TRBV7-9 and TRBJ2-2, is DTGVSQNPRHKITKRGQNVTFRCDPISEHNRLYWYRQTLGQGPEFLTYFQNEAQLEKSRLLSDRFSAERPKGSFSTLEIQRTEQGDSAMYLCASRLAGASGELFFGEGSRLTVL.

The chain links TRBV5-1 to TRBJ2-1; 8 bases line up with TRBD1. Germline assignment: CDR1 SGHRS and CDR2 YFSETQ. The V and J ends lost 2 bases and 6 bases, in that order; junction bases with no gene match: 4. The CDR3 covers 14 residues. CDR3 loop: CASSFSTGGNEQFF. The DNA for the CDR3 is TGCGCCAGCAGCTTTTCCACAGGGGGCAATGAGCAGTTCTTC. Based on the CDR3 plus reference TRBV5-1 and TRBJ2-1, the full variable domain is KAGVTQTPRYLIKTRGQQVTLSCSPISGHRSVSWYQQTPGQGLQFLFEYFSETQRNKGNFPGRFSGRQFSNSRSEMNVSTLELGDSALYLCASSFSTGGNEQFFGPGTRLTVL.

CDR3 sequence: CASSLDIRIAGLDGELFF. In DNA form, the CDR3 reads TGTGCCAGCAGCTTAGATATAAGAATAGCGGGCCTTGACGGGGAGCTGTTTTTT. The chain has TRBV11-2 and TRBJ2-2, with 7 positions matching TRBD2. This CDR3 is 18 amino acids long. The junction had 14 bases not matched to a gene; V was cut back by 0 bases and J by 7 bases. Germline V gene lookup returns CDR1 SGHAT and CDR2 FQNNGV.

The chain recombines TRBV6-5 with TRBJ2-7, with D possibly TRBD1 on 6 matching bases. The CDR3 runs 12 residues. V was shortened by 6 bases and J by 1 base, with 7 bases between the two germline ends. Germline assignment: CDR1 MNHEY and CDR2 SVGAGI. CDR3 amino acids: CASRQGSYEQYF. The CDR3 nucleotides are TGTGCCAGCAGGCAGGGGTCCTACGAGCAGTACTTC.

This chain links TRBV6-4 with TRBJ2-3; 10 nucleotides agree with TRBD2. The length of the CDR3 is 15 residues. V lost 3 bases and J lost 1; bases outside the gene matches: 1. Germline lookup yields CDR1 MRHNA and CDR2 SNTAGT. CDR3 region: CASSEGTSGTDTQYF. Written as DNA, the CDR3 is TGTGCCAGCAGTGAGGGGACTAGCGGCACAGATACGCAGTATTTT.

This chain links TRBV6-5 with TRBJ1-4, with 9 bases identical to TRBD1. Germline lookup yields CDR1 MNHEY and CDR2 SVGAGI. There are 14 residues in the CDR3. The ends lost 5 bases at V and 8 bases at J; junction bases unmatched: 6. The CDR3 region has the DNA TGTGCCAGCAGTCCTATCGGGACAGGGGAAAAACTGTTTTTT. Residues: CASSPIGTGEKLFF.

The CDR3 here is CASSVDSGDQPQHF. DNA of the CDR3: TGTGCCAGCAGCGTAGATTCGGGTGATCAGCCCCAGCATTTT. This rearrangement joins TRBV9 to TRBJ1-5; unclear D gene. The germline V gene has CDR1 SGDLS and CDR2 YYNGEE. The CDR3 consists of 14 residues. Trimming removed 0 bases from V and 5 bases from J, with 9 bases in between.

The CDR3 bases are TGTGCCAGCAGCCAAAACCCCTTACTAGCGGGGGGGCGTGGAGATACGCAGTATTTT. Translation: CASSQNPLLAGGRGDTQYF. V is TRBV4-2 and J is TRBJ2-3, with 13 bases lining up with TRBD2. Per the germline V gene, CDR1 is LGHNA and CDR2 is YNFKEQ. Losses at the gene ends were 2 bases for V and 5 bases for J; bases not matched to a gene: 13. The CDR3 length is 19 residues.

The V call is TRBV19, the J call TRBJ1-2; 7 bases are a match to TRBD1. The germline V gene has CDR1 LNHDA and CDR2 SQIVND (reference sequence). The V and J ends lost 2 bases and 0 bases, in that order; junction bases with no gene match: 9. The CDR3 sequence is 17 residues long. The CDR3 region is CASSIPPGQASNYGYTF. The CDR3, as DNA: TGTGCCAGTAGTATACCCCCCGGACAGGCCTCTAACTATGGCTACACCTTC.

This chain uses TRBV19 with TRBJ2-2, with D possibly matching TRBD1 (6 bases). This CDR3 has 15 amino acids. V lost 1 base, J lost 5 bases, and 11 bases lay in between. CDR1 LNHDA and CDR2 SQIVND come from the germline V gene (reference sequence). The CDR3 sequence is CASSIVLRGTGELFF. In nucleotides, the CDR3 is TGTGCCAGTAGTATAGTTCTTAGGGGGACCGGGGAGCTGTTTTTT.

The chain couples TRBV19 to TRBJ2-3, with D possibly TRBD1 on 6 matching bases. Germline CDR1 is LNHDA and CDR2 is SQIVND (reference sequence). CDR3 length equals 15 residues. Trimming removed 7 bases from V and 4 bases from J, with 18 bases in between. In DNA, the CDR3 is TGTGCCAGTAAGCCCAGGGGCCCAGGGGCAGATACGCAGTATTTT. Translating gives CASKPRGPGADTQYF.

This clone was detected a few times. This sequence joins TRBV5-4 and TRBJ1-2; D possibly corresponds to TRBD1 (5 bases). Germline-derived CDR1 and CDR2 are SGHNT and YYREEE (reference sequence). This CDR3 has 16 amino acids. Trimming removed 0 bases from V and 3 bases from J, with 15 bases in between. The CDR3 protein is CASSLGGARGDYGYTF. CDR3 DNA sequence: TGTGCCAGCAGCTTGGGAGGGGCGCGGGGTGACTATGGCTACACCTTC. The full variable domain, with the rest looked up from reference TRBV5-4 and TRBJ1-2, is ETGVTQSPTHLIKTRGQQVTLRCSSQSGHNTVSWYQQALGQGPQFIFQYYREEENGRGNFPPRFSGLQFPNYSSELNVNALELDDSALYLCASSLGGARGDYGYTFGSGTRLTVV.

This chain connects TRBV6-5 to TRBJ1-3, with D possibly being TRBD1 (6 bases). Germline assignment: CDR1 MNHEY and CDR2 SVGAGI. Trimming stripped 9 bases from V and 4 bases from J, with 10 bases between. The length of the CDR3 is 12 residues. This CDR3 is CASTGTGNTIYF. The CDR3 DNA is TGTGCCAGTACAGGGACCGGAAACACCATATATTTT.

This clone was seen just once. This chain links TRBV6-5 with TRBJ2-7; perhaps TRBD1 as D (6 bases). With 8 bases removed from V and 3 bases from J, the gap between germline ends came to 20 bases. The CDR3 runs 15 residues. The V gene's germline CDR1 is MNHEY and CDR2 SVGAGI. CDR3 nucleotide sequence: TGTGCCAGCTTAACACAGGGATTTAGAGGCTACGAGCAGTACTTC. Translation: CASLTQGFRGYEQYF.

This chain joins TRBV2 and TRBJ1-5; perhaps TRBD1 as D (6 bases). Germline assignment: CDR1 SNHLY and CDR2 FYNNEI. The CDR3 contains 13 residues. The V and J ends lost 5 bases and 2 bases respectively, with 7 bases between them. In DNA, the CDR3 is TGTGCCAGCAGTAGACAGGGCAATCAGCCCCAGCATTTT. This encodes CASSRQGNQPQHF.

V gene TRBV5-6 combines with J gene TRBJ2-7; D not resolved. The germline gives CDR1 SGHDT, CDR2 YYEEEE. The CDR3 has 12 residues. Trimming stripped 0 bases from V and 5 bases from J, with 6 bases between. The CDR3 DNA is TGTGCCAGCAGCTTGGTGAACAACGAGCAGTACTTC. This translates into CASSLVNNEQYF.

The rearrangement joins TRBV4-2 to TRBJ1-5; 7 bases align to TRBD1. The CDR3 has 16 amino acids. V lost 1 base and J lost 3; bases outside the gene matches: 6. In germline, CDR1 is LGHNA, CDR2 YNFKEQ. The chain's CDR3 is CASSQVRQGPNQPQHF. CDR3 DNA: TGTGCCAGCAGCCAAGTGCGACAGGGACCCAATCAGCCCCAGCATTTT.

The CDR3 loop is CASSERGTTDEQYF. CDR3 sequence (DNA): TGTGCCAGCAGCGAACGGGGGACGACGGACGAGCAGTACTTC. The V and J genes are TRBV9 and TRBJ2-7, with D possibly TRBD2 on 6 matching bases. V was trimmed by 3 bases and J by 5 bases, leaving 15 bases between them. CDR1 is SGDLS, CDR2 YYNGEE, per germline. CDR3 length: 14 residues.

This chain joins TRBV19 and TRBJ2-3; 7 bases fit TRBD1. V lost 3 bases, J lost 0 bases, and 3 bases stayed unmatched. Germline V gene sequence: CDR1 LNHDA, CDR2 SQIVND (reference sequence). This CDR3 contains 15 residues. CDR3 DNA sequence: TGTGCCAGTAGTATGGGACAGCTAAGCACAGATACGCAGTATTTT. It translates to CASSMGQLSTDTQYF.

This chain connects TRBV19 to TRBJ1-3; D is possibly TRBD1 (6 bases). Per the germline V gene, CDR1 is LNHDA and CDR2 is SQIVND (reference sequence). The germline V and J ends were trimmed by 7 bases and 0 bases, with 13 bases remaining between them. This CDR3 spans 15 amino acids. The chain's CDR3 is CASKEWTDSGNTIYF. For the CDR3, the DNA is TGTGCCAGTAAGGAATGGACAGACTCTGGAAACACCATATATTTT.

V is TRBV7-6 and J is TRBJ1-6, with a tentative D call TRBD1 (5 bases). The V and J ends lost 3 bases and 5 bases respectively, with 8 bases between them. Looked up from germline, CDR1 is SGHVS and CDR2 is FNYEAQ. This CDR3 is 14 amino acids long. The CDR3 here is CASSLTANNSPLHF. The CDR3 nucleotides are TGTGCCAGCAGCTTGACAGCAAATAATTCACCCCTCCACTTT.

V is TRBV3-1 (or the pseudogene TRBV3-2) and J is TRBJ1-2; D perhaps matches TRBD1 (6 bases). This CDR3 comprises 12 residues. V was pared by 5 bases and J by 5 bases, with 9 bases between. The germline V gene encodes CDR1 LGHDT and CDR2 YNNKEL (reference sequence). In DNA, the CDR3 is TGTGCCAGCAGCGTACAGGGATATGGCTACACCTTC. Translated, it gives CASSVQGYGYTF.

The chain joins TRBV10-3 to TRBJ1-1; 11 bases agree with TRBD1. V was pared by 3 bases and J by 4 bases, with 4 bases of the junction left unmatched. The germline V gene has CDR1 ENHRY and CDR2 SYGVKD. The CDR3 runs 15 residues. CDR3 region: CAISDPGTGGTEAFF. The CDR3 DNA reads TGTGCCATCAGTGACCCCGGGACAGGGGGCACTGAAGCTTTCTTT.

The rearrangement joins TRBV6-2 or TRBV6-3 to TRBJ1-2; no clear D. V was clipped by 5 bases and J by 4 bases, with 8 bases between them. Germline CDR1 reads MNHEY; CDR2 reads SVGEGT. The CDR3 has 12 residues. In DNA form, the CDR3 reads TGTGCCAGCAGTCCCGGCGGCTATGGCTACACCTTC. It codes for CASSPGGYGYTF.

V and J are TRBV2 and TRBJ2-1, with D maybe TRBD1 (7 bases). The V gene's germline CDR1 is SNHLY and CDR2 FYNNEI. The CDR3 runs 16 residues. Trimming left V 5 bases short and J 0 bases short, with 14 bases between. CDR3 residues: CASSQAGGSSYNEQFF. The CDR3 bases are TGTGCCAGCAGTCAGGCAGGGGGGAGCTCCTACAATGAGCAGTTCTTC.